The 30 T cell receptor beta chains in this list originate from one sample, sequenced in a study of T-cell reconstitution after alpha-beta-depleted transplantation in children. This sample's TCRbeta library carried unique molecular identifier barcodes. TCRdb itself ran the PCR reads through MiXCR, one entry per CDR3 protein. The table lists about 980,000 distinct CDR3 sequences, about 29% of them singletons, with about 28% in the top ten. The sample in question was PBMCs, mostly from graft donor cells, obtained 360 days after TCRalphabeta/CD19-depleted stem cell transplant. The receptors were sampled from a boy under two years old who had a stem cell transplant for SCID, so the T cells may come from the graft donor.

The CDR3 here is CASSVSGGAPRVQYF. CDR3 in DNA: TGTGCCAGCAGCGTTAGCGGGGGGGCCCCAAGAGTGCAGTACTTC. The chain is built from TRBV7-9 and TRBJ2-7; 11 positions agree with TRBD2. With V trimmed by 5 bases and J by 9 bases, 12 bases remained unmatched. The CDR3 covers 15 residues. Germline V gene sequence: CDR1 SEHNR, CDR2 FQNEAQ (reference sequence).

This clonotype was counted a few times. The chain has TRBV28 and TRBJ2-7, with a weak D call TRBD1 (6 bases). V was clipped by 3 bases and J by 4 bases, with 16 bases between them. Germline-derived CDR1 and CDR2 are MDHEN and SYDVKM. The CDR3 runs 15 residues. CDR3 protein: CASSLTGPRGYEQYF. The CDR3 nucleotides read TGTGCCAGCAGTTTGACAGGTCCTCGCGGGTACGAGCAGTACTTC.

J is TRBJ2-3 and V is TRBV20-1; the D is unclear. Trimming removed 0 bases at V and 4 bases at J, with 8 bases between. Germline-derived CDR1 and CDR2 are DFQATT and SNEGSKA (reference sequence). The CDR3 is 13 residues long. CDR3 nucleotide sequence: TGCAGTGCTAGAGATTACGGGTCAGATACGCAGTATTTT. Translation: CSARDYGSDTQYF.

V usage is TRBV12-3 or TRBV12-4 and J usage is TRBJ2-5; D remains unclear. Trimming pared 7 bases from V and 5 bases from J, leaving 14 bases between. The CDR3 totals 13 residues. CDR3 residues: CASTQSLGETQYF. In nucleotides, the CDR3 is TGTGCCAGCACTCAATCCCTGGGGGAGACCCAGTACTTC.

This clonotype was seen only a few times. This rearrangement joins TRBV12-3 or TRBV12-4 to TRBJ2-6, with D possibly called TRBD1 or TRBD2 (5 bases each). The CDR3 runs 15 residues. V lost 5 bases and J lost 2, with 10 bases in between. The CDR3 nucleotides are TGTGCCAGCAGTCCAGGGACGGCTGGGGCCAACGTCCTGACTTTC. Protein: CASSPGTAGANVLTF.

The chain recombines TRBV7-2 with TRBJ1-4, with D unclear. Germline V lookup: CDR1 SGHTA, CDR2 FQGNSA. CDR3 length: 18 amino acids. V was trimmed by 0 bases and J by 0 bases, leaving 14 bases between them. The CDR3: CASSLAMGLLTTNEKLFF. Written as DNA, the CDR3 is TGTGCCAGCAGCTTAGCGATGGGTCTGCTCACAACTAATGAAAAACTGTTTTTT.

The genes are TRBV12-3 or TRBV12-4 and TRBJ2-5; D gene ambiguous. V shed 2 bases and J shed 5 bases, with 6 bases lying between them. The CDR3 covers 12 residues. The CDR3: CASSLNYETQYF. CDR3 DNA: TGTGCCAGCAGTTTAAATTATGAGACCCAGTACTTC.

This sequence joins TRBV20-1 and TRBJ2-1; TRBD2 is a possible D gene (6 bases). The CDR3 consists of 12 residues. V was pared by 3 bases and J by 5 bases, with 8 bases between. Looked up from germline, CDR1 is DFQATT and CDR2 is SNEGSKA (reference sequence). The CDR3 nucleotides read TGCAGTGCTAGTTGGACTAACAATGAGCAGTTCTTC. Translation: CSASWTNNEQFF.

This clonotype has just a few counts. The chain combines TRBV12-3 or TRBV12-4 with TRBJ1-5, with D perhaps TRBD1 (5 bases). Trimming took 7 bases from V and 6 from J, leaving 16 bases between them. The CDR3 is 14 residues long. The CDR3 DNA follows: TGTGCCAGCACCCGGGGGGGATTGGGTCAGCCCCAGCATTTT. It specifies CASTRGGLGQPQHF.

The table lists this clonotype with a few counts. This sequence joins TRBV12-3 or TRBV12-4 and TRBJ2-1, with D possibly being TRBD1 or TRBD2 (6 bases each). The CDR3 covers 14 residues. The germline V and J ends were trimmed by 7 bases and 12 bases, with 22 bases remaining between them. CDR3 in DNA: TGTGCCAGCACCCTCACCCTCGGGGGCGCGGGGCAGTTCTTC. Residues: CASTLTLGGAGQFF.

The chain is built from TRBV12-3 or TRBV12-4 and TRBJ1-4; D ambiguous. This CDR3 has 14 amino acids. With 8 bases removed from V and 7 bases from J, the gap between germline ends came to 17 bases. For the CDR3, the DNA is TGTGCCAGCGCCCAGGCGTTTGGGCCTGAAAAACTGTTTTTT. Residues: CASAQAFGPEKLFF.

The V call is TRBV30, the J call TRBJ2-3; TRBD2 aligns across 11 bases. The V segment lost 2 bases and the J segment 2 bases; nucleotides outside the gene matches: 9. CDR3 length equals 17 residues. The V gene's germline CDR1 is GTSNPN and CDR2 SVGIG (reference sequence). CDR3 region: CAWSSLSGGDPTDTQYF. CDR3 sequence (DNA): TGTGCCTGGAGTTCCCTTAGCGGGGGGGACCCCACAGATACGCAGTATTTT. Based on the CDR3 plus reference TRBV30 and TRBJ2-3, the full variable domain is SQTIHQWPATLVQPVGSPLSLECTVEGTSNPNLYWYRQAAGRGLQLLFYSVGIGQISSEVPQNLSASRPQDRQFILSSKKLLLSDSGFYLCAWSSLSGGDPTDTQYFGPGTRLTVL.

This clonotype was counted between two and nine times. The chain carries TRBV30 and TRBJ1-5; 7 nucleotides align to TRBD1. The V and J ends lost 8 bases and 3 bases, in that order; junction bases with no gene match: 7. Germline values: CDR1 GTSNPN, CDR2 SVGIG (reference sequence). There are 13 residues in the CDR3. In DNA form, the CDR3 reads TGTGCCGGGGCGACAGGGTACAATCAGCCCCAGCATTTT. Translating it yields CAGATGYNQPQHF.

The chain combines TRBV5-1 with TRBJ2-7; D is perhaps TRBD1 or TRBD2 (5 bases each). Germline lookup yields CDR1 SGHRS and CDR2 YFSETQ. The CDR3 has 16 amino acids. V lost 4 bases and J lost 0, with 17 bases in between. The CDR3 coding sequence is TGCGCCAGCAGCCCCTTGGGGACGGAAAGCTCCTACGAGCAGTACTTC. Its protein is CASSPLGTESSYEQYF.

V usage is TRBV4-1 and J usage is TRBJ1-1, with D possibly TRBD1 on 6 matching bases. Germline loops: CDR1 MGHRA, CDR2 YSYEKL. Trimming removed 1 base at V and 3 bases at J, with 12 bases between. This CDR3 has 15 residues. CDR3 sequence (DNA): TGCGCCAGCAGCCAAGGACAGGTCCAGGACACTGAAGCTTTCTTT. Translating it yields CASSQGQVQDTEAFF.

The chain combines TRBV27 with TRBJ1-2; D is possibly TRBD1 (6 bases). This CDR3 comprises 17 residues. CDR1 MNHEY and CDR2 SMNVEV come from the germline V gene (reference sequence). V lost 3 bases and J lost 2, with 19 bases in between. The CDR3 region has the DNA TGTGCCAGCAGTTTCTATACGATAATACAGGGAAACTATGGCTACACCTTC. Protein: CASSFYTIIQGNYGYTF.

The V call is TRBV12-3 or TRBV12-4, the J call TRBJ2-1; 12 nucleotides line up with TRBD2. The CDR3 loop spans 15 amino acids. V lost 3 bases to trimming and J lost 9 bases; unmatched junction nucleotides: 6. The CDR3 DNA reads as TGTGCCAGCAGTTTTGAGGCTAGCGGGGGGGCTGAGCAGTTCTTC. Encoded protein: CASSFEASGGAEQFF.

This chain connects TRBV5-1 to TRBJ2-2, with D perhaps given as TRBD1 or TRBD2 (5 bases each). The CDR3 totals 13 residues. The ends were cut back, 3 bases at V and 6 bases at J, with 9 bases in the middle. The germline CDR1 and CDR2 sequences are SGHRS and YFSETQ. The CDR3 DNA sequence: TGCGCCAGCAGCTCCGGGGACGCCGGGGAGCTGTTTTTT. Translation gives CASSSGDAGELFF.

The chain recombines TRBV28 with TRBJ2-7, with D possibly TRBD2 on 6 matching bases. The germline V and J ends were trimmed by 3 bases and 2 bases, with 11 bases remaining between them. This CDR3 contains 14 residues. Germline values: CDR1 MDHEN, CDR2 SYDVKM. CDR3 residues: CASSFRLGPYEQYF. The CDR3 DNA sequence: TGTGCCAGCAGTTTCAGACTAGGACCCTACGAGCAGTACTTC.

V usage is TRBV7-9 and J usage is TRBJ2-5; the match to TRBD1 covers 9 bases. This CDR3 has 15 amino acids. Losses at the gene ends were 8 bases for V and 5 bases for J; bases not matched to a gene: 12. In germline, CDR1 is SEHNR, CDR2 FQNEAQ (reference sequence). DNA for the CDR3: TGTGCCAGCGGGAGAACAGGGGGCGCGGGGGAGACCCAGTACTTC. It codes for CASGRTGGAGETQYF.

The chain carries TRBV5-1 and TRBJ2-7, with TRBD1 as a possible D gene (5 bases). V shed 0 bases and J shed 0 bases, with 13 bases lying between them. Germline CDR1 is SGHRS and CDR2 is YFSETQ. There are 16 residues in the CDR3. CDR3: CASSLVGQGSSYEQYF. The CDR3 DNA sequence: TGCGCCAGCAGCTTGGTGGGGCAGGGAAGCTCCTACGAGCAGTACTTC.

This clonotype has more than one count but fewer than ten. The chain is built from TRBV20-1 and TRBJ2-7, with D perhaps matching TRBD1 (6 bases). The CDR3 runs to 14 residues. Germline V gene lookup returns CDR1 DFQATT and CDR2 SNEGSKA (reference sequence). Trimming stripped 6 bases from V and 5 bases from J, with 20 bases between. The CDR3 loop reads CSALGAGVVDEQYF. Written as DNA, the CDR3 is TGCAGTGCCCTCGGGGCAGGGGTGGTCGACGAGCAGTACTTC.

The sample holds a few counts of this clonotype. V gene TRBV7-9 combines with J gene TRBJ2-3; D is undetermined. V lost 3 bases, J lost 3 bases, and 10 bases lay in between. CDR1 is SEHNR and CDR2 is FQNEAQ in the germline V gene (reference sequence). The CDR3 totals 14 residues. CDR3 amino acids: CASSFLRKTDTQYF. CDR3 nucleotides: TGTGCCAGCAGCTTCCTCAGAAAGACAGATACGCAGTATTTT.

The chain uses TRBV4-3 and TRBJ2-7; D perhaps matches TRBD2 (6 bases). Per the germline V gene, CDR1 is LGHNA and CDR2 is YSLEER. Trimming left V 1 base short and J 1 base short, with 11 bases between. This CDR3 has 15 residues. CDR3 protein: CASSQAGLFSYEQYF. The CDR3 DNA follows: TGCGCCAGCAGCCAAGCGGGACTCTTTTCCTACGAGCAGTACTTC.

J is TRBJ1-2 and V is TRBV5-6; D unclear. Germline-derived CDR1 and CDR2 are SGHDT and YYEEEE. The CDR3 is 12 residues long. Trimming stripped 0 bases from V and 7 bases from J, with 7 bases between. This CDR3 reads CASSLEWAGYTF. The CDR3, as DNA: TGTGCCAGCAGCTTGGAGTGGGCTGGCTACACCTTC.

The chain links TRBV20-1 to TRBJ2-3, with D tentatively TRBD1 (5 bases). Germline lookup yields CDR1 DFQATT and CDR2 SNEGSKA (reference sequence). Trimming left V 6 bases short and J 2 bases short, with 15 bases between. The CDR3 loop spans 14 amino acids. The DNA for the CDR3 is TGCAGTGCACCAGGGCCTGGGCACACAGATACGCAGTATTTT. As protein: CSAPGPGHTDTQYF.

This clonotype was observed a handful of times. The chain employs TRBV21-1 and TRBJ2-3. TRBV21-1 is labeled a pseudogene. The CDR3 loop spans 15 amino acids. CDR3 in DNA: TGTGCCAGCAGCAAAACCTCGGCTGCCACAGATACGCAGTATTTT. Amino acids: CASSKTSAATDTQYF.

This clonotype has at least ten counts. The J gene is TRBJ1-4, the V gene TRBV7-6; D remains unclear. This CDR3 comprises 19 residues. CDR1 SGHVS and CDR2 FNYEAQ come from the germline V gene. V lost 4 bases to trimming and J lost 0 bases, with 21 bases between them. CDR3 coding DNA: TGTGCCAGCAGCTATCAACCGGGCCGATCCATTGCAACTAATGAAAAACTGTTTTTT. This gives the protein CASSYQPGRSIATNEKLFF.

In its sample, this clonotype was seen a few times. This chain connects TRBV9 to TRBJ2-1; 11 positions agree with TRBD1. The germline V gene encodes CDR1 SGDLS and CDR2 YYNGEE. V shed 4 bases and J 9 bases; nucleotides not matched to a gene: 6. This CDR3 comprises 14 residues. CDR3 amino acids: CASSLRTGGGEQFF. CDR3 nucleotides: TGTGCCAGCAGCTTAAGGACAGGGGGCGGTGAGCAGTTCTTC.

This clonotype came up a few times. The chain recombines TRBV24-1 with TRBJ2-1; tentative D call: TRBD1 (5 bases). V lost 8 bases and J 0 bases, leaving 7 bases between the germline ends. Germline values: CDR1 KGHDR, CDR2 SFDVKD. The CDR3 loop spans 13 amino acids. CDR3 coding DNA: TGTGCCACCAAAGGGGACTCCTACAATGAGCAGTTCTTC. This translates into CATKGDSYNEQFF.